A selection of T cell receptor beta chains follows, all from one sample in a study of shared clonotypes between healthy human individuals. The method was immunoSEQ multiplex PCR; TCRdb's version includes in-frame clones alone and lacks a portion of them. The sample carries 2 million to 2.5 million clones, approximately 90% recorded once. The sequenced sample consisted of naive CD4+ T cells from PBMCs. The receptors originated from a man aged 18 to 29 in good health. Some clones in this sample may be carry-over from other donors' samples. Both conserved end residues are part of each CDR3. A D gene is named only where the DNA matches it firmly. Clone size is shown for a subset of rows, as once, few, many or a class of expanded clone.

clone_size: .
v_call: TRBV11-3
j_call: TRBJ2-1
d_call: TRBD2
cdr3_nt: TGTGCCAGCAGCCCTCAGGGACTAGCGGGAGGCAATGAGCAGTTCTTC
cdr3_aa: CASSPQGLAGGNEQFF

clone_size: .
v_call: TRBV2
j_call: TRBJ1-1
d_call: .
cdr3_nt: TGTGCCAGCACAAGCGAGACAGGCCTCCCTACTGAAGCTTTCTTT
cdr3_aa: CASTSETGLPTEAFF

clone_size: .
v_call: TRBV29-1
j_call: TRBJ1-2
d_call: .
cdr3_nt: TGCAGCGTTGACCCTTCGGCTGGCTACACCTTC
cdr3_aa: CSVDPSAGYTF

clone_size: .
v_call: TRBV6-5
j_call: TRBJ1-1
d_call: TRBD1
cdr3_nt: TGTGCCAGCAGTTATTGGGGACAGGGGAACACTGAAGCTTTCTTT
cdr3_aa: CASSYWGQGNTEAFF

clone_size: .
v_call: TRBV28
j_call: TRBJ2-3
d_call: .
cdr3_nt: TGTGCCAGCAGTTGGAGGGACCGCACAGATACGCAGTATTTT
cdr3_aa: CASSWRDRTDTQYF

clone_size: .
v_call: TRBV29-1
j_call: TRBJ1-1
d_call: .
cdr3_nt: TGCAGCGTGACTTGGTATGGAGGGGGCACTGAAGCTTTCTTT
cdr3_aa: CSVTWYGGGTEAFF

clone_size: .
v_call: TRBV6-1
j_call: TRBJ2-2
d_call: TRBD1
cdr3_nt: TGTGCCAGCAACCGGGACAGGGAAACCGGGGAGCTGTTTTTT
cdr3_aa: CASNRDRETGELFF

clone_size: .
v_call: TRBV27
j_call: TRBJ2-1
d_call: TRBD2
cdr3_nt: TGTGCCACCTCACGGAGCGGGGCTGGCCATGAGCAGTTCTTC
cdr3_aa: CATSRSGAGHEQFF

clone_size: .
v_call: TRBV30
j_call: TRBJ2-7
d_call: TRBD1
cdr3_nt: TGTGCCTGGAGCTCCGGACAGGGGTACGAGCAGTACTTC
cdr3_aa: CAWSSGQGYEQYF

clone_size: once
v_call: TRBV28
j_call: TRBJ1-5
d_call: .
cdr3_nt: TGTGCCAGCAGTTTCCGGACAGCTTTCAATCAGCCCCAGCATTTT
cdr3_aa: CASSFRTAFNQPQHF

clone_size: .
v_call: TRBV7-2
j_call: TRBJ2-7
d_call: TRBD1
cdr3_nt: TGTGCCAGCAGCCCACCCGGGACAGCTTCCTACGAGCAGTACTTC
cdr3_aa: CASSPPGTASYEQYF

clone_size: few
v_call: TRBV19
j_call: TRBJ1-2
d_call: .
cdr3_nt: TGTGCCAGTAGTACGATTGACACCGGGGGCTATGGCTACACCTTC
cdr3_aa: CASSTIDTGGYGYTF

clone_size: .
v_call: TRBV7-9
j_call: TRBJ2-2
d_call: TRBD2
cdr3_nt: TGTGCCAGCAGCTTGCCTAGCGGGGGAGGGACCGGGGAGCTGTTTTTT
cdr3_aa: CASSLPSGGGTGELFF

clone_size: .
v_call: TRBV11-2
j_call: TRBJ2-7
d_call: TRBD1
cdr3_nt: TGTGCCAGCAGCTTCCCGGTGAGGGGGCGACTCTGGCGGAACGAGCAGTACTTC
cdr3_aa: CASSFPVRGRLWRNEQYF

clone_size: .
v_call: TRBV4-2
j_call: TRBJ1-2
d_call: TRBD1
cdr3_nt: TGTGCCAGCAGCCAAGAGACAGGGAAGGCCTATGGCTACACCTTC
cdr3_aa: CASSQETGKAYGYTF

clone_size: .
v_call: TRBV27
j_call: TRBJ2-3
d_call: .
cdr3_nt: TGTGCCAGCAGTTTATGGTCTAAGGCAGATACGCAGTATTTT
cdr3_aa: CASSLWSKADTQYF